The entry that follows covers one T cell receptor (beta chain) sequence. The CDR3 spans 15 residues. V was trimmed by 3 bases and J by 4 bases, leaving 12 bases between them. CDR1 is KGHSH and CDR2 is LQKENI in the germline V gene. The sample originates from a study of cytotoxic CD8 clonotypes in ibrutinib-treated CLL. This table comes from immunoSEQ multiplex PCR, and its TCRdb copy is limited to in-frame clones, with some not included. The sample includes about 270,000 clones, around 76% of them seen just once. The TCR originated in a human donor with chronic lymphocytic leukemia. The rearrangement joins TRBV18 to TRBJ2-2, with a possible D match to TRBD2 (7 bases). Sequenced material: PBMCs, taken at disease progression, from a patient treated with ibrutinib. The CDR3 protein is CASSPRGAGTGELFF. The DNA of the CDR3 is TGTGCCAGCTCACCTCGGGGGGCCGGCACCGGGGAGCTGTTTTTT.